The sequence of this T cell receptor (beta chain) was determined in a study of control samples from healthy donors and cancer patients. This clone was counted once. Generated by immunoSEQ multiplex PCR, the TCRdb table keeps only in-frame clones and is missing some. The sample includes some 410,000 clones, around nine tenths seen only once; the top ten take around 6.5%. The germline V gene has CDR1 MDHEN and CDR2 SYDVKM. The trim removed 3 bases at V and 4 bases at J, leaving 3 bases unmatched. This CDR3 has 14 amino acids. This receptor was obtained from a man in his forties or fifties with head and neck cancer. Sequencing used PBMCs. This chain joins TRBV28 and TRBJ1-3; 7 positions agree with TRBD1. CDR3 in amino acids: CASSFSGQGNTIYF. In DNA form, the CDR3 reads TGTGCCAGCAGTTTCTCGGGACAGGGAAACACCATATATTTT.